A selection of T cell receptor beta chains follows, all from one sample in a study of shared clonotypes between healthy human individuals. The protocol was immunoSEQ multiplex PCR, while the TCRdb copy is restricted to in-frame clones and leaves out a portion. The sample shows about 1.4 million clones, roughly 97% of them seen only once. The sequencing input was naive CD4+ T cells sorted from blood. These receptors all come from a man aged 25-40 years in good health. Each CDR3 is given with its conserved first and last residue. Each record gives: CDR3 DNA, CDR3 protein, J gene, D gene, clone size, V gene. The D gene is left open where the match is weak. Clone size is given for some rows only: seen once, a few or many times, or a class if the clone is expanded.

TGTGCCAGCAGTGAACAGGGGGGCTCCTACGAGCAGTACTTC	CASSEQGGSYEQYF	TRBJ2-7	NA	once	TRBV2
TGTGCCAGCAGCGGACGGGACGGTCGCTCCTACAATGAGCAGTTCTTC	CASSGRDGRSYNEQFF	TRBJ2-1	NA	NA	TRBV14
TGTGCCAGCAGCTACAACTCCTACGAGCAGTACTTC	CASSYNSYEQYF	TRBJ2-7	NA	few	TRBV13
TGCGCCAGCAGCCAAGGGACTAGCGGGACTAGGTTGTATACGCAGTATTTT	CASSQGTSGTRLYTQYF	TRBJ2-3	TRBD2	NA	TRBV4-1
TGCGCCAGCTCGACTAGCGCGGGCGAGCAGTACTTC	CASSTSAGEQYF	TRBJ2-7	TRBD2	NA	TRBV5-1
TGTGCCAGCACCGCGGGGGGCCCTATGCGGGAGCAGTACTTC	CASTAGGPMREQYF	TRBJ2-7	NA	NA	TRBV21-1
TGTGCCAGCAGTTTAGGCGGGAGCTCCTACAATGAGCAGTTCTTC	CASSLGGSSYNEQFF	TRBJ2-1	TRBD2	NA	TRBV28
TGCGCCAGCAGCTTGGGAGGAAGCTCCTACAATGAGCAGTTCTTC	CASSLGGSSYNEQFF	TRBJ2-1	NA	once	TRBV5-1
TGTGCCAGCAGCCGTCGACAGGATCAAGCTTTCTTT	CASSRRQDQAFF	TRBJ1-1	NA	once	TRBV5-5
TGTGCCATCGCCGGAACTACAAGCAATCAGCCCCAGCATTTT	CAIAGTTSNQPQHF	TRBJ1-5	NA	NA	TRBV7-9
TGTGCCAGCAGCTTGAGGACTATCAGTTTAGAGACCCAGTACTTC	CASSLRTISLETQYF	TRBJ2-5	NA	NA	TRBV7-9
TGTGCCAGCAGTTACGGAGAGGGTCGGTACGAGCAGTACTTC	CASSYGEGRYEQYF	TRBJ2-7	NA	NA	TRBV6-6
TGTGCCAGCAGCCCCACAGGGTTAAGGGCCTACGAGCAGTACTTC	CASSPTGLRAYEQYF	TRBJ2-7	NA	NA	TRBV5-5
TGTGCCAGCTCACCATGGGACAGAGTGGGAGCAACTAATGAAAAACTGTTTTTT	CASSPWDRVGATNEKLFF	TRBJ1-4	TRBD1	NA	TRBV18
TGTGCCATCAGTGATTTTGGTGACAATGAGCAGTTCTTC	CAISDFGDNEQFF	TRBJ2-1	NA	NA	TRBV10-3
TGCAGCGTTGCCTACAGTATGGGTAATGAAAAACTGTTTTTT	CSVAYSMGNEKLFF	TRBJ1-4	NA	once	TRBV29-1
TGTGCCAGCAGCCTCCCGGCTAGCGGGAGATTTATAGAGACCCAGTACTTC	CASSLPASGRFIETQYF	TRBJ2-5	TRBD2	NA	TRBV7-8
TGCGCCAGCAGCTTGGTAGCCTCCGAGCAGTACTTC	CASSLVASEQYF	TRBJ2-7	NA	NA	TRBV5-1
TGCGCCAGCAGCCAAGCAGGCACAGCTAACTATGGCTACACCTTC	CASSQAGTANYGYTF	TRBJ1-2	NA	NA	TRBV4-3
TGCAGCGTTGAATTGGGGGCTTACGAGCAGTACTTC	CSVELGAYEQYF	TRBJ2-7	NA	NA	TRBV29-1
TGTGCCAGCAGTTCCCAGGGTGAACAAGAGACCCAGTACTTC	CASSSQGEQETQYF	TRBJ2-5	NA	NA	TRBV11-3
TGTGCCATTCAGCAGGGGCTTCACCCTTCTGGGGCCAACGTCCTGACTTTC	CAIQQGLHPSGANVLTF	TRBJ2-6	NA	NA	TRBV10-3
TGTGCCAGCAGTTTACAAATCGGCAGGGATCAGCCCCAGCATTTT	CASSLQIGRDQPQHF	TRBJ1-5	NA	NA	TRBV28
TGTGCCTGGAGCTCCTTTCCCAAGACTAGCGGGAGATCAGAGACCCAGTACTTC	CAWSSFPKTSGRSETQYF	TRBJ2-5	TRBD2	NA	TRBV30
TGTGCCAGCAGCTCCTCTACCCGCCAGCAGTACTTC	CASSSSTRQQYF	TRBJ2-5	NA	NA	TRBV11-2
TGTGCCTGGACCCTCGGACTAGCGGGAGTTCCCACCGGGGAGCTGTTTTTT	CAWTLGLAGVPTGELFF	TRBJ2-2	TRBD2	NA	TRBV30
TGTGCCAGCAGCTCGACTCACAGACAGTGGGAGGAGCAGTACTTC	CASSSTHRQWEEQYF	TRBJ2-7	NA	once	TRBV14
TGTGCCAGCAGTGCCACAACTAATGAAAAACTGTTTTTT	CASSATTNEKLFF	TRBJ1-4	NA	NA	TRBV2
TGTGCCAGCAAAGCTTGGTTGACAGATACGCAGTATTTT	CASKAWLTDTQYF	TRBJ2-3	NA	once	TRBV7-9
TGTGCCAGCAGCTTAGATGCCCTTTTTACGGGAGAGCAGTTCTTC	CASSLDALFTGEQFF	TRBJ2-1	NA	NA	TRBV11-2
TGTGCCAGCAGCTTGGGGCTAGCCTACGAGCAGTACTTC	CASSLGLAYEQYF	TRBJ2-7	NA	NA	TRBV11-3
TGTGCCAGCAGCGGGGGACTAGTTCCCTACGAGCAGTACTTC	CASSGGLVPYEQYF	TRBJ2-7	TRBD2	NA	TRBV9
TGTGCCAGCAGCTTAGTTGCGGACCAAGAGACCCAGTACTTC	CASSLVADQETQYF	TRBJ2-5	NA	NA	TRBV7-2
TGTGCCAGCAGCCGTGGGACAGAAGAGACCCAGTACTTC	CASSRGTEETQYF	TRBJ2-5	TRBD1	NA	TRBV7-2
TGTGCCAGTAGTATGGGAGCGCCCACCGGGGAGCTGTTTTTT	CASSMGAPTGELFF	TRBJ2-2	NA	NA	TRBV19
TGTGCCAGCAGCTTAGTATCTAACAGACCAAACAATGAGCAGTTCTTC	CASSLVSNRPNNEQFF	TRBJ2-1	NA	NA	TRBV7-2
TGCAGTGCTAGAGATGAAAAACTGTTTTTT	CSARDEKLFF	TRBJ1-4	NA	few	TRBV20-1
TGTGCCAGCAGCTTATCGGGAACCCGTAACTATGGCTACACCTTC	CASSLSGTRNYGYTF	TRBJ1-2	NA	NA	TRBV5-4
TGTGCCAGCAGTTCCCCCCGGCCCGCTATTCAGTACTTC	CASSSPRPAIQYF	TRBJ2-4	NA	once	TRBV6-5
TGTGCCTGGAGTGTTGCTGGGGGCCGAACTAATGAAAAACTGTTTTTT	CAWSVAGGRTNEKLFF	TRBJ1-4	NA	NA	TRBV30
TGTGCCAGCAGACGTGGTTTAGGGCTAGCGGGCGACCTCCAAGAGACCCAGTACTTC	CASRRGLGLAGDLQETQYF	TRBJ2-5	TRBD2	once	TRBV5-4
TGTGCCAGCAGTTTCGGGCAACTAATGTACGAGCAGTACTTC	CASSFGQLMYEQYF	TRBJ2-7	NA	NA	TRBV2
TGTGCCAGCACCCCGGGACTCGCCCTGACCGGGGAGCTGTTTTTT	CASTPGLALTGELFF	TRBJ2-2	NA	NA	TRBV5-4
TGTGCCAGCAGTGAAGCGGCAATTGAAGCTTTCTTT	CASSEAAIEAFF	TRBJ1-1	NA	once	TRBV2
TGTGCCAGCAGTTACGAAGCGGGAGGAGTTTACGAGCAGTACTTC	CASSYEAGGVYEQYF	TRBJ2-7	TRBD2	NA	TRBV6-5
TGTGCCAGCAGTCCCGACACCGGGGAGCTGTTTTTT	CASSPDTGELFF	TRBJ2-2	NA	NA	TRBV28
TGCGCCAGCAGCCAAGAGGGGACTAGCGGGACGGAGCAGTACTTC	CASSQEGTSGTEQYF	TRBJ2-7	TRBD2	NA	TRBV4-3
TGCGCCAGCAGCTTTGGACTAGCGGGGGGGCCCTACAATGAGCAGTTCTTC	CASSFGLAGGPYNEQFF	TRBJ2-1	TRBD2	NA	TRBV5-1
TGTGCCAGCTCACCACGTCAGGAGAGCTCCTACGAGCAGTACTTC	CASSPRQESSYEQYF	TRBJ2-7	NA	NA	TRBV18
TGTGCCAGCAGTGGGACGAAGTACAATGAGCAGTTCTTC	CASSGTKYNEQFF	TRBJ2-1	NA	NA	TRBV5-6
TGTGCCAGCAGAAGACAGGGCCACAACTGGCTGGATTCGGCTTTCTTT	CASRRQGHNWLDSAFF	TRBJ1-1	TRBD1	NA	TRBV27
TGTGCCAGCAGTGCGACGGGGACGGCTGAGCAGTTCTTC	CASSATGTAEQFF	TRBJ2-1	NA	NA	TRBV2
TGTGCCAGCAACATACACCCAGGACGGACCAATCAGCCCCAGCATTTT	CASNIHPGRTNQPQHF	TRBJ1-5	NA	NA	TRBV7-8
TGCGCCAGCAGCTTCACAGCGGGAACGAACACCGGGGAGCTGTTTTTT	CASSFTAGTNTGELFF	TRBJ2-2	TRBD2	once	TRBV5-1